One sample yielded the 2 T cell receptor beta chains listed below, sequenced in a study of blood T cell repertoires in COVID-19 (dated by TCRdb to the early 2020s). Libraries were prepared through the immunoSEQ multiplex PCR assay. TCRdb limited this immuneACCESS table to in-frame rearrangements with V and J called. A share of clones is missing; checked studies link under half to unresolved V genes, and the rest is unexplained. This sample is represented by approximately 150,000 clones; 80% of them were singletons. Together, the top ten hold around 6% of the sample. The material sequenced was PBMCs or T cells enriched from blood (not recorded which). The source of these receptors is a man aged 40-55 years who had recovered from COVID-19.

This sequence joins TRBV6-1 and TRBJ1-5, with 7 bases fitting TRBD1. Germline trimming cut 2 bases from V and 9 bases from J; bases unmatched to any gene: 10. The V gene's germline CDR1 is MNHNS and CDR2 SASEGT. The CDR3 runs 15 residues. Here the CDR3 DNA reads TGTGCCAGCAGTGAACTCGACAGGGCGTTCGGGCCCCAGCATTTT. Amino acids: CASSELDRAFGPQHF.

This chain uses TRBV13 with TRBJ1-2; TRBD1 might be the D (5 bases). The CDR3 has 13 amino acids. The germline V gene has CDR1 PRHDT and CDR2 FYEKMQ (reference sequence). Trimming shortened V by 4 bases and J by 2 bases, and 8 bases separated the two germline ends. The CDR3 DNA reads TGTGCCAGCAGCTACTCAGGGAACTATGGCTACACCTTC. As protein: CASSYSGNYGYTF.